These T cell receptor beta chains were read from a single sample in a study of blood T cell repertoires in COVID-19. TCRdb keeps only in-frame clones here, not all; method: immunoSEQ multiplex PCR. The table includes around 40,000 clones, about four fifths detected once. Material: peripheral blood. Source of these receptors: a man in his 70s with acute or convalescent COVID-19. The CDR3 runs from the conserved cysteine through the conserved F or W. Fields, in order: D gene, J gene, V gene, CDR3 protein, CDR3 DNA. D genes are given only for firm matches.

D: TRBD1; J: TRBJ2-5; V: TRBV9; CDR3: CASSVGSQGTEETQYF; DNA: TGTGCCAGCAGCGTAGGATCCCAAGGGACAGAAGAGACCCAGTACTTC
D: -; J: TRBJ2-6; V: TRBV5-1; CDR3: CATYSGANVLTF; DNA: TGCGCCACGTACTCTGGGGCCAACGTCCTGACTTTC
D: -; J: TRBJ2-7; V: TRBV19; CDR3: CASSTSSYEQYF; DNA: TGTGCCAGTAGCACCAGCTCCTACGAGCAGTACTTC
D: -; J: TRBJ1-1; V: TRBV4-1; CDR3: CASSVHRDTTEAFF; DNA: TGCGCCAGCAGCGTCCACAGGGACACTACTGAAGCTTTCTTT
D: -; J: TRBJ2-1; V: TRBV2; CDR3: CASKGRGSYGGNEQFF; DNA: TGTGCCAGCAAGGGCAGGGGATCGTACGGCGGCAATGAGCAGTTCTTC
D: -; J: TRBJ1-6; V: TRBV7-3; CDR3: CASSLQGSNSPLHF; DNA: TGTGCCAGCAGCTTGCAGGGGTCTAATTCACCCCTCCACTTT
D: -; J: TRBJ2-4; V: TRBV19; CDR3: CASSVQQTGVQYF; DNA: TGTGCCAGTAGTGTCCAACAGACAGGAGTCCAGTACTTC
D: TRBD2; J: TRBJ2-1; V: TRBV2; CDR3: CASSAGLAGYNEQFF; DNA: TGTGCCAGCAGTGCGGGACTAGCGGGTTACAATGAGCAGTTCTTC
D: TRBD1; J: TRBJ2-7; V: TRBV28; CDR3: CASSLRTGGRNEQYF; DNA: TGTGCCAGCAGTCTAAGGACAGGGGGGAGGAACGAGCAGTACTTC
D: -; J: TRBJ1-3; V: TRBV7-9; CDR3: CASTLSGGNTIYF; DNA: TGTGCCAGCACCCTCTCGGGGGGAAACACCATATATTTT
D: TRBD2; J: TRBJ2-7; V: TRBV11-2; CDR3: CASSTRTSGNYEQYF; DNA: TGTGCCAGCAGCACCCGGACTAGCGGGAACTACGAGCAGTACTTC